Listed below are T cell receptor beta chains from one sample, sequenced in a study of shared clonotypes between healthy human individuals. Profiled with immunoSEQ multiplex PCR; TCRdb holds only in-frame clones, not every one. Among about 1 million clones, roughly 74% were seen once, and the ten largest hold approximately 0.56%. The sequencing input was memory CD4+ T cells from PBMCs. Receptors originate from a young man in good health. Some clones in this sample may be carry-over from other donors' samples. Both conserved end residues are part of each CDR3. The D gene is left open where the match is weak. Only some rows state a clone size, as once, few, many or a class for expanded clones.

d_gene,abundance,v_gene,j_gene,CDR3aa,CDR3nt
TRBD2,NA,TRBV5-1,TRBJ2-5,CASSSTSGGTGTQYF,TGCGCCAGCAGCTCGACTAGCGGGGGAACTGGGACCCAGTACTTC
TRBD1,NA,TRBV27,TRBJ1-5,CASSFLDRGGPQHF,TGTGCCAGCAGTTTTCTAGACAGGGGAGGGCCCCAGCATTTT
TRBD1,NA,TRBV5-6,TRBJ2-7,CASSETGTPVGEQYF,TGTGCCAGCAGCGAGACAGGGACACCCGTCGGCGAGCAGTACTTC
NA,NA,TRBV20-1,TRBJ2-7,CSAPSRGEQYF,TGCAGTGCGCCCTCAAGGGGGGAGCAGTACTTC
TRBD1,few,TRBV7-9,TRBJ2-3,CASSRPTGPTDTQYF,TGTGCCAGCAGCCGCCCGACAGGGCCCACAGATACGCAGTATTTT
NA,once,TRBV6-5,TRBJ2-5,CASSWGPGGRETQYF,TGTGCCAGCAGTTGGGGCCCTGGGGGCAGGGAGACCCAGTACTTC
NA,few,TRBV10-2,TRBJ1-5,CASNPGEGQPQHF,TGCGCCAGCAATCCAGGGGAGGGTCAGCCCCAGCATTTT
TRBD1,once,TRBV11-2,TRBJ2-1,CASSLYTGTGGNEQFF,TGTGCCAGCAGCTTGTATACCGGGACAGGGGGCAATGAGCAGTTCTTC
NA,few,TRBV4-3,TRBJ1-1,CASSAGGRNTEAFF,TGCGCCAGCAGCGCGGGGGGCCGAAACACTGAAGCTTTCTTT
NA,few,TRBV6-5,TRBJ2-7,CASRGHEQYF,TGTGCCAGCAGGGGCCACGAGCAGTACTTC
TRBD1,once,TRBV6-1,TRBJ1-5,CASSWEGASNQPQHF,TGTGCCAGCAGTTGGGAGGGGGCGAGCAATCAGCCCCAGCATTTT
NA,NA,TRBV9,TRBJ2-3,CASSVVGGRVTDTQYF,TGTGCCAGCAGCGTAGTAGGGGGGAGGGTCACAGATACGCAGTATTTT
NA,few,TRBV19,TRBJ1-2,CATGRDGGYTF,TGTGCCACGGGGAGGGACGGAGGCTACACCTTC
TRBD1,NA,TRBV5-1,TRBJ1-1,CASTRDRGQSHTEAFF,TGCGCCAGCACCCGGGACAGGGGGCAGTCCCACACTGAAGCTTTCTTT
NA,NA,TRBV5-1,TRBJ2-1,CASSFRGRASEQFF,TGCGCCAGCAGCTTTCGGGGGCGGGCATCTGAGCAGTTCTTC
NA,NA,TRBV14,TRBJ1-3,CASSPLGSGNTIYF,TGTGCCAGCAGCCCCTTGGGCTCTGGAAACACCATATATTTT